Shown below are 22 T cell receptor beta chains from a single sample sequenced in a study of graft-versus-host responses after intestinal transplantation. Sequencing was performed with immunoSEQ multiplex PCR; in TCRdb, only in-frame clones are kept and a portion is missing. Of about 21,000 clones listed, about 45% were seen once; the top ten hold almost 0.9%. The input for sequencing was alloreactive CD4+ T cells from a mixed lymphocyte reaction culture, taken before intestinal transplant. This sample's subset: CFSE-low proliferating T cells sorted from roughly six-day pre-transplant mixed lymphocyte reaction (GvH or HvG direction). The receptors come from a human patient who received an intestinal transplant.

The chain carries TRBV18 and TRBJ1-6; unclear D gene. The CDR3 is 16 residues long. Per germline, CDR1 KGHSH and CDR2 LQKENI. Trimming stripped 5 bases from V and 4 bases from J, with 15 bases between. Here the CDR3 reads CASSSLTTGYNSPLHF. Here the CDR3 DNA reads TGTGCCAGCTCATCACTCACCACGGGTTATAATTCACCCCTCCACTTT.

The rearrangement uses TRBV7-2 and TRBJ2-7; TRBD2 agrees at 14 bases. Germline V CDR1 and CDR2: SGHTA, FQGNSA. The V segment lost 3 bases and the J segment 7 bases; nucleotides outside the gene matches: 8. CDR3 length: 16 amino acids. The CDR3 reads CASSFGTSGGFREQYF. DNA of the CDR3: TGTGCCAGCAGCTTCGGGACTAGCGGGGGTTTTAGGGAGCAGTACTTC.

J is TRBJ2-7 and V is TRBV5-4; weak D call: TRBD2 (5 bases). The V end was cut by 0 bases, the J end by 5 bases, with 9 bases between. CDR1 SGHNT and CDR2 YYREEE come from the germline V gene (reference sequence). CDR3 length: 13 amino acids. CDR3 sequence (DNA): TGTGCCAGCAGCTTGGGTTACGGGGACGAGCAGTACTTC. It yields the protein CASSLGYGDEQYF.

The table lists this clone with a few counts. CDR3 region: CASSLAGGPDTQYF. CDR3 DNA: TGTGCCAGCAGCTTAGCGGGGGGGCCAGATACGCAGTATTTT. The chain uses TRBV11-3 and TRBJ2-3; 8 bases are shared with TRBD2. The CDR3 has 14 amino acids. The V and J ends lost 1 base and 4 bases, in that order; junction bases with no gene match: 1. Looked up from germline, CDR1 is SGHNT and CDR2 is YENEEA.

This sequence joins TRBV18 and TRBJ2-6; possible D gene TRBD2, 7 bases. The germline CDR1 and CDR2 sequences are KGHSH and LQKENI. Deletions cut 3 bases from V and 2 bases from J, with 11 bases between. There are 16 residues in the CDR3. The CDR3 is CASSPSGGAGANVLTF. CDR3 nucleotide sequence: TGTGCCAGCTCACCTTCGGGGGGCGCTGGGGCCAACGTCCTGACTTTC.

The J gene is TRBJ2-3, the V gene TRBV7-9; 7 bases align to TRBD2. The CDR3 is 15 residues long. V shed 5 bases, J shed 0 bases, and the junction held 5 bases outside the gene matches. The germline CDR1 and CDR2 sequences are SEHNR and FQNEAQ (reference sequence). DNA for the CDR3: TGTGCCAGCAGCCCCAAAGCGGGGAGCACAGATACGCAGTATTTT. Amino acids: CASSPKAGSTDTQYF.

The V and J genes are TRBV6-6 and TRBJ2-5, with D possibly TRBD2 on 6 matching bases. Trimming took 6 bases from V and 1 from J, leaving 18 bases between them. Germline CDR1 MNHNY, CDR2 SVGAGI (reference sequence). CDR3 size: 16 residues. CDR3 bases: TGTGCCAGCAGCCCAGGTGTAGCGGAGCCCCAAGAGACCCAGTACTTC. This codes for CASSPGVAEPQETQYF.

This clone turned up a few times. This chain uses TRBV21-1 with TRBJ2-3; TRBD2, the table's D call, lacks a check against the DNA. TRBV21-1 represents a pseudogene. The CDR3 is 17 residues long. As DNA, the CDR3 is TGTGCCAGCAGCAGAAGGGAGGAGGCGCCCCGCACAGATACGCAGTATTTT. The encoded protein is CASSRREEAPRTDTQYF.

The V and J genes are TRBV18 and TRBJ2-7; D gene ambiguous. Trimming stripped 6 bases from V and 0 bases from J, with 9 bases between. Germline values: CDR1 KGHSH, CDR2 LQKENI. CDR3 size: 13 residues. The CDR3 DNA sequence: TGTGCCAGCTCCCTGGCCCCCTCCTACGAGCAGTACTTC. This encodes CASSLAPSYEQYF. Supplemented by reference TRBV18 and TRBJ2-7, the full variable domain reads NAGVMQNPRHLVRRRGQEARLRCSPMKGHSHVYWYRQLPEEGLKFMVYLQKENIIDESGMPKERFSAEFPKEGPSILRIQQVVRGDSAAYFCASSLAPSYEQYFGPGTRLTVT.

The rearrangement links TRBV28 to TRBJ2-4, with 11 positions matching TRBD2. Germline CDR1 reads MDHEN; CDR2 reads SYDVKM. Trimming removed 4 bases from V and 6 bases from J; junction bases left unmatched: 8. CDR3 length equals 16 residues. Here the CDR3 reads CASSYPLAGDRNIQYF. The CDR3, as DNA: TGTGCCAGCAGTTACCCACTAGCGGGGGATCGAAACATTCAGTACTTC.

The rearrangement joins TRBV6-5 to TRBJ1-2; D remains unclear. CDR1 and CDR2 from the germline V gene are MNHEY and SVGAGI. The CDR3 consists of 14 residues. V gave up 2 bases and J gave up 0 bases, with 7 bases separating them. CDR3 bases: TGTGCCAGCAGTTACGGAACAGCTAACTATGGCTACACCTTC. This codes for CASSYGTANYGYTF.

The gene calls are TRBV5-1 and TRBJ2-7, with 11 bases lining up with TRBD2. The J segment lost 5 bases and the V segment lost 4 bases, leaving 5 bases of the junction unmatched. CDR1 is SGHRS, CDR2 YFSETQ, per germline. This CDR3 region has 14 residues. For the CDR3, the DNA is TGCGCCAGCAGCATACTAGCGGGGGAGGACGAGCAGTACTTC. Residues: CASSILAGEDEQYF.

Written as DNA, the CDR3 is TGTGCCAGCAACCCAGGACAGGGTTTCCACGAGCAGTACTTC. Protein: CASNPGQGFHEQYF. The V and J genes are TRBV7-9 and TRBJ2-7, with 8 bases that match TRBD1. CDR3 length equals 14 residues. The V gene's germline CDR1 is SEHNR and CDR2 FQNEAQ (reference sequence). Unmatched junction bases numbered 10, after V lost 7 bases and J lost 5 bases. The entire variable domain, with the rest obtained from reference TRBV7-9 and TRBJ2-7, is as follows: DTGVSQNPRHKITKRGQNVTFRCDPISEHNRLYWYRQTLGQGPEFLTYFQNEAQLEKSRLLSDRFSAERPKGSFSTLEIQRTEQGDSAMYLCASNPGQGFHEQYFGPGTRLTVT.

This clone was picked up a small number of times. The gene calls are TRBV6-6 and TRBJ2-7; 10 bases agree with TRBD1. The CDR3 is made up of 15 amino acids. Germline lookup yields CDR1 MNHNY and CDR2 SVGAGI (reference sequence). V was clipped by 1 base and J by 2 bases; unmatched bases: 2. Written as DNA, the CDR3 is TGTGCCAGCAGTTACTTCGGGACAGGGGCCTACGAGCAGTACTTC. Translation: CASSYFGTGAYEQYF.

The CDR3 coding sequence is TGTGCCAGCAGCAAAGGGACAGGGGGCGGTGAGCAGTTCTTC. Its protein product is CASSKGTGGGEQFF. This chain joins TRBV9 and TRBJ2-1; 12 bases fit TRBD1. In germline, CDR1 is SGDLS, CDR2 YYNGEE. V gave up 4 bases and J gave up 9 bases; unmatched junction bases: 5. This CDR3 spans 14 amino acids.

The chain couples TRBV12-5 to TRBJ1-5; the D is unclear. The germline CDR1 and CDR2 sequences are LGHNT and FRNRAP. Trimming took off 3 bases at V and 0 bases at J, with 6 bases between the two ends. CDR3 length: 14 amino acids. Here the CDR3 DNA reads TGTGCTAGTGGTTTCTTTTATAGCAATCAGCCCCAGCATTTT. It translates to CASGFFYSNQPQHF.

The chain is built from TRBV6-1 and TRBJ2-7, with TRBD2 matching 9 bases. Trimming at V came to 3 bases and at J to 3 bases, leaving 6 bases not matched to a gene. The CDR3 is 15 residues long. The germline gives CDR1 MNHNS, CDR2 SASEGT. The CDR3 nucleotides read TGTGCCAGCAGTGACCAGCGGGGGGCCTACTACGAGCAGTACTTC. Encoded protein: CASSDQRGAYYEQYF.

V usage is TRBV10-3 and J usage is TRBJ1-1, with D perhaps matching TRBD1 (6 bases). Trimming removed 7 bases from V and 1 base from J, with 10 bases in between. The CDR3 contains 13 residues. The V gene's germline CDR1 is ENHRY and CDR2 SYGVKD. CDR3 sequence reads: CAITFRGNTEAFF. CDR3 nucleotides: TGTGCCATCACCTTCAGGGGGAACACTGAAGCTTTCTTT.

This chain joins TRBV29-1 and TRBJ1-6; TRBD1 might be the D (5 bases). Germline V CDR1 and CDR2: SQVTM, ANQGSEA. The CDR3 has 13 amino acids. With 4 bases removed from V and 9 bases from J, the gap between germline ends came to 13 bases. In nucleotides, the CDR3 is TGCAGCGTTGGTCAGGGTATAGGTTCACCCCTCCACTTT. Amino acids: CSVGQGIGSPLHF.

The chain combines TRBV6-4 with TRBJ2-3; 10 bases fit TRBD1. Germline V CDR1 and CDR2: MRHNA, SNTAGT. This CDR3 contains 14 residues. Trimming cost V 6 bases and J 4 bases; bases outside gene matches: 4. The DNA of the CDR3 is TGTGCCAGCAGGCGGGACAGGGGTTCAGATACGCAGTATTTT. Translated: CASRRDRGSDTQYF.

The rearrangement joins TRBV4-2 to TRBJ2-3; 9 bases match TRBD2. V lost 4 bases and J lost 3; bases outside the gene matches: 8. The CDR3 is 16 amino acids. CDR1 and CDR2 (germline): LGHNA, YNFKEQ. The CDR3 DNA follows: TGTGCCAGCAGCCTGGGGCAGACTAGCGGTACAGATACGCAGTATTTT. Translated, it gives CASSLGQTSGTDTQYF.

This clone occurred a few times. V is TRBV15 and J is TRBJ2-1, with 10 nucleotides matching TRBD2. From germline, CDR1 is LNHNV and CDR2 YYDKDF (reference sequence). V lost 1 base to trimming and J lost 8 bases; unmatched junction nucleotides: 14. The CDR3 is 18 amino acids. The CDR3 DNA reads TGTGCCACCAGCAGAGGCCTCCTAGCGGGGGCCCTCGGGGATGAGCAGTTCTTC. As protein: CATSRGLLAGALGDEQFF.